The rows below give T cell receptor beta chains drawn from one sample of a study of T cell repertoires in cytomegalovirus infection. Which antigens these TCRs recognize remains unknown. From the reads, TCRdb called clonotypes with MiXCR, one entry per CDR3 protein. The sample has 110,000 or so distinct CDR3 sequences, under 30% seen once. The sample was CD8+ T cells from cultured PBMCs, taken from culture after CMV antigen stimulation. All receptors come from a human donor in good health (CMV status not recorded). Some clones in this sample may be carry-over from other donors' samples. Each CDR3 is given with its conserved first and last residue.

V gene	J gene	CDR3 protein
TRBV12-5	TRBJ1-2	CASGLVQGDFNYGYTF
TRBV28	TRBJ1-1	CASGTGTEAFF
TRBV4-2	TRBJ2-2	CASSPGTTGELFF
TRBV19	TRBJ2-2	CASSIMGTTGELFF
TRBV7-6	TRBJ1-5	CASSIGTGGNQPQHF
TRBV27	TRBJ1-1	CASSLTPWAGQGSEAFF
TRBV4-1	TRBJ2-7	CASSQVTAYEQYF
TRBV29-1	TRBJ2-7	CSALQGASYEQYF
TRBV4-1	TRBJ2-2	CASSPIREDTGELFF
TRBV7-9	TRBJ1-1	CATKDGNTEAFF
TRBV10-3	TRBJ2-3	CAIRGLASGEEITDTQYF
TRBV7-2	TRBJ2-3	CASSLFPTSTDTQYF
TRBV10-3	TRBJ2-1	CAISEVRTRATDEQFF
TRBV6-1	TRBJ2-5	CASERQANQETQYF
TRBV6-5	TRBJ1-2	CASSYQTTGGLGGYTF
TRBV12-3/TRBV12-4	TRBJ2-5	CASSPAGGGGETQYF
TRBV4-1	TRBJ2-3	CASGLAVSTDTQYF
TRBV4-1	TRBJ2-3	CASSQDLYSTDTQYF
TRBV6-5	TRBJ2-1	CASSSGAGGLYNEQFF
TRBV12-5	TRBJ2-1	CASGLVSRVGEQFF
TRBV12-3/TRBV12-4	TRBJ1-5	CASSLYGGTQPQHF
TRBV19	TRBJ2-7	CASSTPNSYEQYF
TRBV4-1	TRBJ1-5	CASSRRQGDNQPQHF
TRBV7-2	TRBJ2-3	CASSPWADQILTDTQYF
TRBV14	TRBJ1-6	CASSQGGLGHSPLHF
TRBV10-3	TRBJ2-2	CAISDPGSGFGELFF
TRBV24-1	TRBJ1-5	CATSRTGGNQPQHF
TRBV6-2/TRBV6-3	TRBJ2-7	CASSYDGGSAYEQYF
TRBV12-3/TRBV12-4	TRBJ1-1	CASSLLGLNTEAFF
TRBV10-3	TRBJ2-3	CAISNGQFPADTQYF
TRBV27	TRBJ1-2	CASSFGTDYGYTF
TRBV7-6	TRBJ2-3	CASRSITDTQYF
TRBV13	TRBJ2-6	CASSTEGLGANVLTF
TRBV29-1	TRBJ2-1	CSVERPNNEQFF
TRBV12-3/TRBV12-4	TRBJ1-2	CASSPMEGASNYGYTF
TRBV27	TRBJ1-5	CASSGTGTGGGLGQPQHF
TRBV11-3	TRBJ1-1	CASGITVNTEAFF
TRBV12-3/TRBV12-4	TRBJ2-5	CASRRVFGETQYF
TRBV27	TRBJ2-3	CASSSFVTGATDTQYF
TRBV12-5	TRBJ2-7	CASGHPRTGSYEQYF
TRBV7-7	TRBJ2-1	CASSLGLAGGLDNEQFF
TRBV9	TRBJ2-7	CASSVEGSLYEQYF
TRBV19	TRBJ2-1	CASSIGAPDEQFF
TRBV6-2/TRBV6-3	TRBJ1-5	CASSPRTGRNQPQHF
TRBV29-1	TRBJ2-7	CSVEDPQGGNEQYF
TRBV7-6	TRBJ2-5	CASSPLRERVGQETQYF
TRBV27	TRBJ1-6	CASSHTVPTGTANSPLHF
TRBV25-1	TRBJ1-1	CASSDLVSEAFF
TRBV20-1	TRBJ1-4	CSARNRDVPGGEKLFF
TRBV12-3/TRBV12-4	TRBJ2-1	CASSISNEQFF
TRBV19	TRBJ1-1	CATQQGSTEAFF
TRBV29-1	TRBJ1-1	CSVGGRSEWFGEAFF
TRBV7-2	TRBJ2-3	CASSLELAGATDTQYF
TRBV20-1	TRBJ1-6	CSATNPGEIGSPLHF
TRBV2	TRBJ2-1	CASSHYYNEQFF
TRBV7-3	TRBJ1-1	CASSLTSGGTEAFF
TRBV6-5	TRBJ2-5	CASSYYTATGYQKTQYF